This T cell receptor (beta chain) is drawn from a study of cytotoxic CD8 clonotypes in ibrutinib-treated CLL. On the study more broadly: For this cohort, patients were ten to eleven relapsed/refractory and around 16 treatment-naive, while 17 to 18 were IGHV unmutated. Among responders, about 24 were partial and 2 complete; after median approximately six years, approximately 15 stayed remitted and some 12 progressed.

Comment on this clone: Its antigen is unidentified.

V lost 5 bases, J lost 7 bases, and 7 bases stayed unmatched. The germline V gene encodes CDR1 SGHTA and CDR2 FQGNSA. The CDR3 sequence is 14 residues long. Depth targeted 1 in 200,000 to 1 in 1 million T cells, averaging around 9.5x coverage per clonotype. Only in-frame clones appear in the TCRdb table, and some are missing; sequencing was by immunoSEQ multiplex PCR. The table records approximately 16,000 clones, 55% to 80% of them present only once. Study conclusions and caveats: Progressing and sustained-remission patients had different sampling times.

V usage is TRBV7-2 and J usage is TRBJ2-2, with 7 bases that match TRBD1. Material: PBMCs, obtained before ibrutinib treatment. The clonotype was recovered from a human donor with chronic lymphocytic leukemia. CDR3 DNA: TGTGCCAGCAGCCGGGACAGTGGAGACGGGGAGCTGTTTTTT. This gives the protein CASSRDSGDGELFF.